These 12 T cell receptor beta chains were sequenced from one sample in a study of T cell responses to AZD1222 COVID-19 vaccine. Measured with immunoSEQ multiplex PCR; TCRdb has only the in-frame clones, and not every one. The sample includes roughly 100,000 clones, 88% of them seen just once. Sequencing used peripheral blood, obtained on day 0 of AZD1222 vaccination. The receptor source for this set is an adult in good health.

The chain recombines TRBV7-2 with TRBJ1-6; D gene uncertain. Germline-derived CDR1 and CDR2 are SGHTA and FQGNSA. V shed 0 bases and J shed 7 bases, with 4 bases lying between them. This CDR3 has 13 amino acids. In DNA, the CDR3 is TGTGCCAGCAGCTTAGCGAAAAATTCACCCCTCCACTTT. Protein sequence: CASSLAKNSPLHF.

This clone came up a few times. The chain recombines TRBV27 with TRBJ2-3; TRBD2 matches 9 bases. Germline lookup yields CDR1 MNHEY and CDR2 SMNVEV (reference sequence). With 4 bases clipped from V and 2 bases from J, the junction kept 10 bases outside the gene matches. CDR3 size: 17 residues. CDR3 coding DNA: TGTGCCAGCAGTTCCCAACTAGCGGGCCCGTTCACAGATACGCAGTATTTT. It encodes CASSSQLAGPFTDTQYF.

DNA for the CDR3: TGTGCCAGTAGTATCACCGGGACAGGGGGCAACGAGCAGTACTTC. Encoded protein: CASSITGTGGNEQYF. The chain employs TRBV19 and TRBJ2-7; 12 bases match TRBD1. The CDR3 is 15 residues long. CDR1 and CDR2 from the germline V gene are LNHDA and SQIVND (reference sequence). V lost 3 bases to trimming and J lost 5 bases; unmatched junction nucleotides: 5.

CDR3 nucleotide sequence: TGTGCCAGCAGCTCGAATGCACAGGGGGCGTTGGCCCTCGGAGGCTACACCTTC. It yields the protein CASSSNAQGALALGGYTF. The chain is built from TRBV3-1 (or the pseudogene TRBV3-2) and TRBJ1-2; TRBD1 aligns across 9 bases. Losses at the gene ends were 5 bases for V and 8 bases for J; bases not matched to a gene: 21. Germline V gives CDR1 LGHDT, CDR2 YNNKEL (reference sequence). This CDR3 has 18 residues.

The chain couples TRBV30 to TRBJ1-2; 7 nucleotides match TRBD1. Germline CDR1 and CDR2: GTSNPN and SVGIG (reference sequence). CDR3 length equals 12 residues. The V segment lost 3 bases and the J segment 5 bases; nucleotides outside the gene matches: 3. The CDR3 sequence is CAWSGTAYGYTF. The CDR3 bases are TGTGCCTGGAGCGGGACAGCTTATGGCTACACCTTC. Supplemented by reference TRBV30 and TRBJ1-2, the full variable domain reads SQTIHQWPATLVQPVGSPLSLECTVEGTSNPNLYWYRQAAGRGLQLLFYSVGIGQISSEVPQNLSASRPQDRQFILSSKKLLLSDSGFYLCAWSGTAYGYTFGSGTRLTVV.

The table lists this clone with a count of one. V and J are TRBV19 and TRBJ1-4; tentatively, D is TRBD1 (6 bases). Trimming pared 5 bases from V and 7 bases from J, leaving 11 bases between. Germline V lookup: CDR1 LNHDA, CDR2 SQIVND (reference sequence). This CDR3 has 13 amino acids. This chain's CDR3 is CASSEGGSEKLFF. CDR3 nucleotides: TGTGCCAGTAGTGAAGGGGGAAGTGAAAAACTGTTTTTT.

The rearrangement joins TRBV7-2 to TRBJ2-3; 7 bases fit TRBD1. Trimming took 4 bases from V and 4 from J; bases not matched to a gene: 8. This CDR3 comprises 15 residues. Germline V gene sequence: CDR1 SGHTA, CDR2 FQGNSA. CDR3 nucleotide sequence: TGTGCCAGCAGCTCCGGTACTCAGGGGGCAGATACGCAGTATTTT. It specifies CASSSGTQGADTQYF.

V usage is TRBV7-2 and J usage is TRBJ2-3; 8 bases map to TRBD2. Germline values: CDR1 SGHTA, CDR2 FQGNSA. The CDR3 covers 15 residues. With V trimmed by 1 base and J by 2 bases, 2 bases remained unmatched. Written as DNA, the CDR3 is TGTGCCAGCAGCTTAGTACTAGCGGTCACAGATACGCAGTATTTT. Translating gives CASSLVLAVTDTQYF.

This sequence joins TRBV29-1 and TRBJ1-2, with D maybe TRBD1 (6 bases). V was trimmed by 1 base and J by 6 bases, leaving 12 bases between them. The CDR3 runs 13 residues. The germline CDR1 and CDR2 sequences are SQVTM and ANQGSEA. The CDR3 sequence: CSVEGGGENGYTF. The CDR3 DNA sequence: TGCAGCGTTGAAGGGGGGGGCGAGAATGGCTACACCTTC.

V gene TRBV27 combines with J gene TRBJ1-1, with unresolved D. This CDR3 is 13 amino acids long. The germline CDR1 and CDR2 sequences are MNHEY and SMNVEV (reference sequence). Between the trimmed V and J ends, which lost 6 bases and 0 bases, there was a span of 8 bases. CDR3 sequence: CASREVLNTEAFF. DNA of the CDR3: TGTGCCAGCAGAGAGGTCCTGAACACTGAAGCTTTCTTT.

Here the CDR3 reads CASSSGQGAREAFF. For the CDR3, the DNA is TGTGCCAGTAGTTCTGGACAGGGGGCAAGGGAAGCTTTCTTT. The chain has TRBV19 and TRBJ1-1; TRBD1 agrees at 11 bases. The V segment lost 5 bases and the J segment 8 bases; nucleotides outside the gene matches: 7. CDR3 length equals 14 residues. Germline V CDR1 and CDR2: LNHDA, SQIVND (reference sequence).

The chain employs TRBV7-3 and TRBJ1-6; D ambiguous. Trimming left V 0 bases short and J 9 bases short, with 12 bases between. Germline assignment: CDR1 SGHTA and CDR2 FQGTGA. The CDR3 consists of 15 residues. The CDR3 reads CASSLTGQNLSPLHF. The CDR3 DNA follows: TGTGCCAGCAGCTTAACCGGGCAGAATCTTTCACCCCTCCACTTT.